This T cell receptor (beta chain) was captured by sequencing in a study of control samples from healthy donors and cancer patients. TCRdb's table, derived via immunoSEQ multiplex PCR, lists solely in-frame clones and lacks some. The sample has 130,000 or so clones, roughly 94% seen once. The CDR3 totals 16 residues. Trimming removed 2 bases from V and 8 bases from J; junction bases left unmatched: 12. CDR1 is MNHEY, CDR2 SMNVEV, per germline (reference sequence). The gene calls are TRBV27 and TRBJ1-2; 9 bases map to TRBD1. Sequenced material: blood. The receptor was isolated from a man in his forties in good health. The DNA of the CDR3 is TGTGCCAGCAGTTTAGTGGGACAGGGTTCAAGAAGGGGCTACACCTTC. The encoded protein is CASSLVGQGSRRGYTF.